What follows are 2 T cell receptor beta chains derived from one specimen sequenced in a study of vaccination effects on CD4 cells after COVID-19. Culture lasted about ten days before CD4+ T cell isolation. The infection with SARS-CoV-2 (confirmed by PCR) occurred in this person between March and December 2020. Participants each got two BNT162b2 or mRNA-1273 vaccine doses. Clones were read by immunoSEQ multiplex PCR, and TCRdb kept only the in-frame ones, dropping some. The data show under 40,000 clones, around 79% seen once. Their cognate antigens are unknown. Sequencing was performed on CD4+ T cells from PBMCs cultured without peptide, taken after COVID-19 vaccination. These receptor sequences come from a human donor who had a prior SARS-CoV-2 infection.

V is TRBV9 and J is TRBJ2-1; no reliable D call. The CDR3 has 13 amino acids. V was clipped by 0 bases and J by 3 bases, with 4 bases between them. The V gene's germline CDR1 is SGDLS and CDR2 YYNGEE. As DNA, the CDR3 is TGTGCCAGCAGCGTAGCCGGCTACAATGAGCAGTTCTTC. Translated, it gives CASSVAGYNEQFF.

This clone was seen more than once but under ten times. V and J are TRBV10-3 and TRBJ2-7, with 8 bases identical to TRBD1. Per germline, CDR1 ENHRY and CDR2 SYGVKD. Trimming took 4 bases from V and 6 from J; bases not matched to a gene: 8. The CDR3 covers 14 residues. CDR3 amino acids: CAISGQGAVGEQYF. CDR3 DNA sequence: TGTGCCATCAGTGGTCAGGGGGCGGTGGGCGAGCAGTACTTC.